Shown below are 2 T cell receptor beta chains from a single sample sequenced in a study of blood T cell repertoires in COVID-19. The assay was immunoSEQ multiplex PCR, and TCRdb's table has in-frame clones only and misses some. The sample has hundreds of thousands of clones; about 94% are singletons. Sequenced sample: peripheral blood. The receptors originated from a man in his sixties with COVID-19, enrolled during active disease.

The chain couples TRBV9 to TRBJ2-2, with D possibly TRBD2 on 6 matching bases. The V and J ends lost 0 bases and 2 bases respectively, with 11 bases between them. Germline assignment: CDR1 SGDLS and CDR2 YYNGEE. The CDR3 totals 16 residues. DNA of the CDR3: TGTGCCAGCAGCGTAGCCCCAGGACTAAACACCGGGGAGCTGTTTTTT. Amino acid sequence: CASSVAPGLNTGELFF.

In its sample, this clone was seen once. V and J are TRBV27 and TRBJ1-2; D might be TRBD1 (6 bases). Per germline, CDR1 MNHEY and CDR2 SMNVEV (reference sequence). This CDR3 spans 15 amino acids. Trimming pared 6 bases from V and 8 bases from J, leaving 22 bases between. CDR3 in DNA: TGTGCCAGCAGAAGTACAGGGATTAGGGTGTCAGGCTACACCTTC. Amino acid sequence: CASRSTGIRVSGYTF.